These 24 T cell receptor beta chains originate from one sample sequenced in a study of radiation and T cells in renal cell carcinoma. Measured with immunoSEQ multiplex PCR; TCRdb has only the in-frame clones, and not every one. The sample has 120,000 to 150,000 clones, approximately 87% seen once. The sample's time point: baseline pretreatment blood. This sample's treatment: 15 Gy SBRT to primary tumor, nephrectomy 4 weeks later. This specimen was blood, taken from a patient whose treatment included radiotherapy and nephrectomy. The receptor source for this set is a woman between 45 and 65 years old with renal cell carcinoma.

The gene calls are TRBV7-8 and TRBJ1-4; possibly TRBD1 for D (5 bases). V was pared by 5 bases and J by 8 bases, with 12 bases between. Germline CDR1 reads SGHVS; CDR2 reads FQNEAQ. The CDR3 runs 13 residues. The CDR3 nucleotides read TGTGCCAGCAGCCGGGGGGTTGCCGAAAAACTGTTTTTT. Translated: CASSRGVAEKLFF.

The chain joins TRBV5-4 to TRBJ1-6; possible D gene TRBD1, 5 bases. This CDR3 region has 16 residues. The germline V gene has CDR1 SGHNT and CDR2 YYREEE (reference sequence). Trimming left V 4 bases short and J 9 bases short, with 20 bases between. CDR3 DNA: TGTGCCAGCAGCCCTGGCGGACCAACCGGGGGTTCACCCCTCCACTTT. Protein: CASSPGGPTGGSPLHF.

The chain has TRBV5-4 and TRBJ2-1, with TRBD1 matching over 11 bases. Germline assignment: CDR1 SGHNT and CDR2 YYREEE (reference sequence). V shed 9 bases and J 6 bases; nucleotides not matched to a gene: 8. The CDR3 has 14 amino acids. The DNA for the CDR3 is TGTGCCACTCTCAGGACAGGGGGCCTCAATGAGCAGTTCTTC. As protein: CATLRTGGLNEQFF.

V and J are TRBV10-1 and TRBJ2-7; 7 nucleotides line up with TRBD1. V shed 4 bases, J shed 3 bases, and the junction held 0 bases outside the gene matches. Germline CDR1 reads WNHNN; CDR2 reads SYGVQD (reference sequence). This CDR3 is built from 12 residues. CDR3 protein: CASSAGGYEQYF. The CDR3 nucleotides are TGCGCCAGCAGTGCAGGGGGCTACGAGCAGTACTTC.

The chain links TRBV5-1 to TRBJ1-3; 7 bases line up with TRBD1. From germline, CDR1 is SGHRS and CDR2 YFSETQ. There are 16 residues in the CDR3. Germline trimming cut 3 bases from V and 0 bases from J; bases unmatched to any gene: 6. The CDR3 DNA reads as TGCGCCAGCAGCTACCGGGACAGTTTCTCTGGAAACACCATATATTTT. Amino acid sequence: CASSYRDSFSGNTIYF.

The chain combines TRBV7-2 with TRBJ2-3, with D maybe TRBD1 (6 bases). The germline V gene encodes CDR1 SGHTA and CDR2 FQGNSA. The CDR3 is 16 residues long. V dropped 2 bases and J dropped 1 base, with 13 bases sitting between them. The CDR3 DNA reads as TGTGCCAGCAGCTTAATCGGGGACATAGGCACAGATACGCAGTATTTT. Translating gives CASSLIGDIGTDTQYF.

Only one count was recorded for this clone. The chain uses TRBV29-1 and TRBJ1-2, with TRBD1 matching 7 bases. Looked up from germline, CDR1 is SQVTM and CDR2 is ANQGSEA. V dropped 3 bases and J dropped 7; count of bases not matched to a gene: 8. The CDR3 has 13 residues. CDR3 sequence: CSVDPGGASGYTF. The CDR3 nucleotides are TGCAGCGTTGACCCAGGGGGGGCCTCTGGCTACACCTTC. The entire variable domain, with the rest obtained from reference TRBV29-1 and TRBJ1-2, is as follows: SAVISQKPSRDICQRGTSLTIQCQVDSQVTMMFWYRQQPGQSLTLIATANQGSEATYESGFVIDKFPISRPNLTFSTLTVSNMSPEDSSIYLCSVDPGGASGYTFGSGTRLTVV.

This chain joins TRBV7-2 and TRBJ2-1; TRBD1 might be the D (5 bases). The CDR3 extends over 14 amino acids. CDR1 is SGHTA and CDR2 is FQGNSA in the germline V gene. V lost 2 bases to trimming and J lost 7 bases, with 12 bases between them. The CDR3 loop is CASSLSWQGNEQFF. Here the CDR3 DNA reads TGTGCCAGCAGCTTAAGTTGGCAGGGTAATGAGCAGTTCTTC.

In its sample, this clone was seen once. The chain carries TRBV19 and TRBJ1-4; 7 nucleotides match TRBD1. The CDR3 is 15 residues long. The V gene end was trimmed by 5 bases and the J gene end by 8 bases; junction bases not matched to a gene: 11. Germline CDR1 is LNHDA and CDR2 is SQIVND (reference sequence). The CDR3 protein is CASSSSPGTVEKLFF. Written as DNA, the CDR3 is TGTGCCAGTAGTTCGTCACCCGGGACAGTCGAAAAACTGTTTTTT.

V usage is TRBV29-1 and J usage is TRBJ1-3; D is unclear. Trimming took 7 bases from V and 6 from J, leaving 16 bases between them. The CDR3 covers 13 residues. The germline CDR1 and CDR2 sequences are SQVTM and ANQGSEA. The CDR3 DNA follows: TGCAGCGCTAAATTGATAGGAGTAAACACCATATATTTT. It is translated as CSAKLIGVNTIYF.

The rearrangement joins TRBV19 to TRBJ1-1; TRBD1 might be the D (5 bases). Germline V gives CDR1 LNHDA, CDR2 SQIVND (reference sequence). V lost 6 bases and J 7 bases, leaving 21 bases between the germline ends. This CDR3 has 15 residues. CDR3 coding DNA: TGTGCCAGTAGCCGGGTCGCAGGGAAAAGTGGTGAAGCTTTCTTT. This codes for CASSRVAGKSGEAFF. Based on the CDR3 plus reference TRBV19 and TRBJ1-1, the full variable domain is DGGITQSPKYLFRKEGQNVTLSCEQNLNHDAMYWYRQDPGQGLRLIYYSQIVNDFQKGDIAEGYSVSREKKESFPLTVTSAQKNPTAFYLCASSRVAGKSGEAFFGQGTRLTVV.

J is TRBJ1-4 and V is TRBV18; D is possibly TRBD1 (6 bases). Trimming cost V 3 bases and J 11 bases, with 10 bases left between them. The germline CDR1 and CDR2 sequences are KGHSH and LQKENI. CDR3 length: 12 amino acids. For the CDR3, the DNA is TGTGCCAGCTCACCCGAGGGGGGGAAACTGTTTTTT. Encoded protein: CASSPEGGKLFF. The variable domain in full, with the rest retrieved from reference TRBV18 and TRBJ1-4, is NAGVMQNPRHLVRRRGQEARLRCSPMKGHSHVYWYRQLPEEGLKFMVYLQKENIIDESGMPKERFSAEFPKEGPSILRIQQVVRGDSAAYFCASSPEGGKLFFGSGTQLSVL.

This chain joins TRBV2 and TRBJ1-2; maybe TRBD1 (5 bases). This CDR3 contains 13 residues. CDR1 SNHLY and CDR2 FYNNEI come from the germline V gene. Deletions cut 9 bases from V and 0 bases from J, with 11 bases between. CDR3 DNA sequence: TGTGCCAGGCTCAAGGGGCCTAACTATGGCTACACCTTC. Amino acids: CARLKGPNYGYTF.

The chain is built from TRBV6-5 and TRBJ2-7; 8 nucleotides match TRBD1. Trimming took 8 bases from V and 3 from J; bases not matched to a gene: 9. This CDR3 has 14 residues. The germline V gene encodes CDR1 MNHEY and CDR2 SVGAGI. The CDR3 DNA reads TGTGCCAGCGCCTACGGCAGGGGGCTCTACGAGCAGTACTTC. This sequence encodes CASAYGRGLYEQYF.

This chain uses TRBV9 with TRBJ1-4; 9 bases are a match to TRBD1. CDR1 and CDR2 (germline): SGDLS, YYNGEE. The ends lost 3 bases at V and 7 bases at J; junction bases unmatched: 4. This CDR3 has 14 residues. The CDR3 region has the DNA TGTGCCAGCAGCGATGGGACAGGGCCTGAAAAACTGTTTTTT. As protein: CASSDGTGPEKLFF.

This rearrangement joins TRBV18 to TRBJ1-4, with 8 positions matching TRBD1. Germline lookup yields CDR1 KGHSH and CDR2 LQKENI. The CDR3 is made up of 15 amino acids. V trimming: 5 bases; J trimming: 3 bases; junction bases outside the gene matches: 5. The CDR3 loop reads CASSGTGEPNEKLFF. Written as DNA, the CDR3 is TGTGCCAGCTCAGGGACAGGAGAACCTAATGAAAAACTGTTTTTT.

This clone was counted many times. V and J are TRBV18 and TRBJ2-3; 8 bases align to TRBD2. Germline lookup yields CDR1 KGHSH and CDR2 LQKENI. This CDR3 is built from 15 residues. J lost 5 bases, V lost 1 base, and 5 bases had no gene match. The chain's CDR3 is CASSPRERELDTQYF. CDR3 bases: TGTGCCAGCTCACCACGGGAGCGGGAGTTAGATACGCAGTATTTT.

The V gene is TRBV30, the J gene TRBJ2-7, with unresolved D. Germline values: CDR1 GTSNPN, CDR2 SVGIG (reference sequence). V shed 4 bases and J shed 6 bases, with 10 bases lying between them. The CDR3 is made up of 11 amino acids. The DNA for the CDR3 is TGTGCCTGGACCCGGGCGAGCGAGCAGTACTTC. It yields the protein CAWTRASEQYF.

V and J are TRBV18 and TRBJ2-7, with D hard to call. Trimming pared 4 bases from V and 4 bases from J, leaving 14 bases between. Germline CDR1 is KGHSH and CDR2 is LQKENI. CDR3 size: 14 residues. The chain's CDR3 is CASSHPTAGYEQYF. The CDR3 coding sequence is TGTGCCAGCTCACACCCCACAGCCGGTTACGAGCAGTACTTC. The complete variable domain, with remaining parts taken from reference TRBV18 and TRBJ2-7, reads NAGVMQNPRHLVRRRGQEARLRCSPMKGHSHVYWYRQLPEEGLKFMVYLQKENIIDESGMPKERFSAEFPKEGPSILRIQQVVRGDSAAYFCASSHPTAGYEQYFGPGTRLTVT.

The CDR3 DNA reads as TGTGCCAGCAGTCCGGGCCTTCGGGATCAGCCCCAGCATTTT. As protein: CASSPGLRDQPQHF. The chain combines TRBV2 with TRBJ1-5; D not resolved. CDR1 is SNHLY and CDR2 is FYNNEI in the germline V gene. The germline V and J ends were trimmed by 5 bases and 5 bases, with 13 bases remaining between them. The CDR3 extends over 14 amino acids.

The sample holds one count of this clone. The CDR3: CASSYGQTHNSPLHF. Here the CDR3 DNA reads TGTGCCAGCAGTTACGGTCAGACTCATAATTCACCCCTCCACTTT. V gene TRBV6-5 combines with J gene TRBJ1-6; D gene uncertain. CDR1 and CDR2 (germline): MNHEY, SVGAGI. Trimming took 2 bases from V and 5 from J, leaving 10 bases between them. This CDR3 has 15 amino acids.

This chain uses TRBV11-2 with TRBJ2-7; no definite D call. The CDR3 is made up of 11 amino acids. The germline V gene has CDR1 SGHAT and CDR2 FQNNGV. With 5 bases removed from V and 5 bases from J, the gap between germline ends came to 7 bases. The CDR3 is CASSPADEQYF. The CDR3 DNA follows: TGTGCCAGCAGCCCTGCTGACGAGCAGTACTTC.

The chain couples TRBV18 to TRBJ2-4; 9 bases are shared with TRBD2. Trimming took 0 bases from V and 8 from J; bases not matched to a gene: 5. CDR1 KGHSH and CDR2 LQKENI come from the germline V gene. The CDR3 has 15 residues. The CDR3 here is CASSPPSAGGDIQYF. CDR3 DNA: TGTGCCAGCTCACCACCGTCAGCGGGAGGAGACATTCAGTACTTC.

The chain carries TRBV19 and TRBJ2-2; the D is unclear. Trimming cost V 0 bases and J 3 bases, with 11 bases left between them. Per the germline V gene, CDR1 is LNHDA and CDR2 is SQIVND (reference sequence). The CDR3 length is 16 residues. The CDR3: CASSIDPGFDTGELFF. DNA for the CDR3: TGTGCCAGTAGTATAGATCCCGGGTTCGACACCGGGGAGCTGTTTTTT.